The 8 T cell receptor beta chains given below trace back to one sample, sequenced in a study of CD8+ T cells in alopecia areata. Reverse transcription of extracted RNA yielded cDNA, which provided the sequencing template. Sequenced by immunoSEQ multiplex PCR; TCRdb stores in-frame clones only, minus some. Singletons are absent from the sample, which has just over 3,500 clones. Cells from pooled cutaneous lymph nodes were sorted by CD4, CD8alpha, NKG2D, NKG2ACE and other markers. Specimen: CD8+ T cells sorted from a lymph node. The receptors here all came from a C3H/HeJ mouse with alopecia areata. This strain has MHC haplotype H2-k.

Ten or more counts support this clone. Gene and germline names: mouse. The read stops 4 residues short of the end of the CDR3; the missing end is completed from the germline J gene. This chain joins TRBV13-3 and TRBJ1-1; the D gene is possibly TRBD1 (6 bases). Trimming pared 5 bases from V and 3 bases from J, leaving 14 bases between. The length of the CDR3 is 14 residues. The germline V gene has CDR1 NNHDY and CDR2 SYVADS. CDR3 sequence reads: CASSVQGGDTEVFF. The DNA read from the CDR3 is TGTGCCAGCAGCGTACAGGGAGGGGACACA.

The table lists this clone with many counts. The gene names here belong to mouse. The read finishes 4 residues shy of the CDR3 end, and the germline J gene is used to complete it. This chain connects TRBV13-2 to TRBJ2-7; D perhaps matches TRBD2 (5 bases). Trimming stripped 0 bases from V and 3 bases from J, with 7 bases between. The germline V gene has CDR1 NNHNN and CDR2 SYGAGS (reference sequence). The CDR3 loop spans 13 amino acids. The sequenced CDR3 bases are TGTGCCAGCGGTGATGAACTGGACTAT. This encodes CASGDELDY. The complete CDR3 sequence is CASGDELDYEQYF.

This clone is medium-sized within its sample. Gene names and germline match the mouse. The sequence runs out 4 residues before the end of the CDR3; the remainder is reconstructed from the germline J gene. The genes are TRBV1 and TRBJ2-7, with D perhaps TRBD1 (5 bases). There are 13 residues in the CDR3. V lost 0 bases to trimming and J lost 3 bases, with 6 bases between them. Germline values: CDR1 NSQYPW, CDR2 LRSPGD (reference sequence). CDR3 in amino acids: CTCSADRDYEQYF. Incomplete CDR3 DNA: TGCACCTGCAGTGCAGACAGGGACTAT.

This clone was found many times. Gene names are mouse gene names. The CDR3 is cut off 4 residues early in the read; its end comes from the germline J gene. The rearrangement links TRBV1 to TRBJ2-5, with 8 bases aligning to TRBD2. The V and J ends lost 1 base and 0 bases, in that order; junction bases with no gene match: 3. This CDR3 comprises 16 residues. CDR1 is NSQYPW and CDR2 is LRSPGD in the germline V gene (reference sequence). The sequenced part of the CDR3 DNA is TGCACCTGCAGTGCAGGACTGGGGAATAACCAAGAC. It codes for CTCSAGLGNNQD. The whole CDR3 region reads CTCSAGLGNNQDTQYF.

This clone was seen at least ten times. The gene names given are mouse names. The CDR3 is cut off 4 residues early in the read; its end comes from the germline J gene. V and J are TRBV13-2 and TRBJ2-5; 9 nucleotides line up with TRBD1. This CDR3 is built from 15 residues. Germline-derived CDR1 and CDR2 are NNHNN and SYGAGS (reference sequence). The CDR3 is CASGADRGEGDTQYF. The covered CDR3 bases are TGTGCCAGCGGTGCGGACAGGGGTGAGGGGGAC.

This clone occurred many times. Genes here carry mouse names. The read finishes 4 residues shy of the CDR3 end, and the germline J gene is used to complete it. The V and J genes are TRBV13-3 and TRBJ2-3; 8 bases align to TRBD2. The ends lost 3 bases at V and 0 bases at J; junction bases unmatched: 3. The germline gives CDR1 NNHDY, CDR2 SYVADS. The CDR3 sequence is 15 residues long. The CDR3 bases that were read are TGTGCCAGCAGTGCTGGGGGGCGTAGTGCAGAA. Translating gives CASSAGGRSAE. The whole CDR3 reads CASSAGGRSAETLYF.

This clone was seen at least ten times. The genes and germline here are from mouse. The read ends 4 residues shy of where the CDR3 ends; the end is completed using the germline J gene. The chain joins TRBV13-1 to TRBJ1-2; maybe TRBD1 (5 bases). Per the germline V gene, CDR1 is NSHNY and CDR2 is SYGAGN. The CDR3 is made up of 13 amino acids. V shed 3 bases and J shed 3 bases, with 9 bases lying between them. The CDR3: CASSAREDSDYTF. The DNA read from the CDR3 is TGTGCCAGCAGTGCCAGGGAGGACTCC.

This clone has at least ten counts. The junction departs from the called germline gene at one end, perhaps through a read error. Gene names refer to mouse genes. The CDR3 goes on 4 residues after the read ends, and that part is filled in from the germline J gene. The chain couples TRBV13-1 to TRBJ2-1, with D possibly matching TRBD1 (6 bases). CDR1 and CDR2 from the germline V gene are NSHNY and SYGAGN. This CDR3 is 13 amino acids long. The CDR3 bases that were read are TGTGCTAGCAGCCAGGGGCTGGATGCT. Translation gives CASSQGLDA. The full CDR3 protein is CASSQGLDAEQFF.